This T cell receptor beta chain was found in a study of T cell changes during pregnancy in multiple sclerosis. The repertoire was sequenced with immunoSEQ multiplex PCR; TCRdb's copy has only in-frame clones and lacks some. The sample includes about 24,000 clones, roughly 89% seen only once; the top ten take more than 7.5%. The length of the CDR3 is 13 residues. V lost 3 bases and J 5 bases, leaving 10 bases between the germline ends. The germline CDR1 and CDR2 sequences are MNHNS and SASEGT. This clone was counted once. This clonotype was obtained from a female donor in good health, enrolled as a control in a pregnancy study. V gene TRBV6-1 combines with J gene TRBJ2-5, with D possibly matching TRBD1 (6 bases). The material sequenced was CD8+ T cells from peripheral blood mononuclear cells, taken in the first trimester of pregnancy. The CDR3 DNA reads TGTGCCAGCAGTGAGGGGGCGTTGGAGACCCAGTACTTC. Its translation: CASSEGALETQYF.